The next 30 T cell receptor beta chains were all read from a single sample in a study of T-cell reconstitution after alpha-beta-depleted transplantation in children. As it was prepared, the TCRbeta library received unique molecular identifiers. A single record per CDR3 protein comes from TCRdb applying MiXCR to the PCR reads. The sample has hundreds of thousands of distinct CDR3 sequences; around 13% are singletons. Sequences were derived from PBMCs, sampled before TCRalphabeta/CD19-depleted stem cell transplant. These receptors all come from a girl aged 2 to 9 with congenital amegakaryocytic thrombocytopenia, due to receive a stem cell transplant.

This clonotype has more than one count but fewer than ten. The CDR3 nucleotides read TGCAGTGCCGCAGCGGAGCCCAATGAGCAGTTCTTC. This encodes CSAAAEPNEQFF. The chain is built from TRBV20-1 and TRBJ2-1; a weak D match, TRBD2 (5 bases). Trimming took off 6 bases at V and 6 bases at J, with 12 bases between the two ends. Germline V gene lookup returns CDR1 DFQATT and CDR2 SNEGSKA (reference sequence). This CDR3 spans 12 amino acids.

The chain is built from TRBV20-1 and TRBJ2-3, with 9 bases aligning to TRBD1. Per the germline V gene, CDR1 is DFQATT and CDR2 is SNEGSKA (reference sequence). With 0 bases clipped from V and 4 bases from J, the junction kept 8 bases outside the gene matches. The length of the CDR3 is 16 residues. As DNA, the CDR3 is TGCAGTGCTAGAGATCCTAAGGGACAGGGCCCAGATACGCAGTATTTT. It yields the protein CSARDPKGQGPDTQYF.

This clonotype was counted ten times or more. The V and J genes are TRBV11-1 and TRBJ2-7, with D possibly being TRBD2 (5 bases). The germline CDR1 and CDR2 sequences are SGHAT and FQDESV (reference sequence). Deletions cut 0 bases from V and 4 bases from J, with 13 bases between. The CDR3 extends over 15 amino acids. The chain's CDR3 is CASSLAAAGGYEQYF. In DNA, the CDR3 is TGTGCCAGCAGCTTAGCGGCGGCGGGCGGATACGAGCAGTACTTC.

This clonotype was counted many times. V gene TRBV7-2 combines with J gene TRBJ2-7; 10 positions match TRBD1. The CDR3 is 15 residues long. The V and J ends lost 2 bases and 4 bases, in that order; junction bases with no gene match: 5. The germline V gene encodes CDR1 SGHTA and CDR2 FQGNSA. The CDR3 DNA reads TGTGCCAGCAGCTTAACGGGACAGGGGTTTTACGAGCAGTACTTC. Encoded protein: CASSLTGQGFYEQYF.

In this sample, this clonotype turned up many times. The gene calls are TRBV15 and TRBJ2-4; 11 positions match TRBD2. CDR3 length equals 16 residues. The ends lost 0 bases at V and 8 bases at J; junction bases unmatched: 6. Germline CDR1 reads LNHNV; CDR2 reads YYDKDF (reference sequence). CDR3 nucleotide sequence: TGTGCCACCAGCAGAGATCTCTTAGCGGGAGGGGACATTCAGTACTTC. Protein product: CATSRDLLAGGDIQYF.

This clonotype was seen a handful of times. The chain carries TRBV5-1 and TRBJ2-3; no reliable D call. Trimming took off 3 bases at V and 8 bases at J, with 16 bases between the two ends. The CDR3 length is 14 residues. From germline, CDR1 is SGHRS and CDR2 YFSETQ. CDR3: CASSSGEAASTQYF. The DNA of the CDR3 is TGCGCCAGCAGCTCCGGAGAGGCTGCGAGTACGCAGTATTTT.

This clonotype was seen ten or more times. V gene TRBV10-3 combines with J gene TRBJ2-7, with a weak D call TRBD1 (6 bases). Germline V lookup: CDR1 ENHRY, CDR2 SYGVKD. Trimming pared 6 bases from V and 5 bases from J, leaving 14 bases between. This CDR3 has 13 residues. CDR3 loop: CAIRQGMNNEQYF. CDR3 DNA sequence: TGTGCCATCAGGCAGGGGATGAACAACGAGCAGTACTTC.

This clonotype was seen at least ten times. The chain has TRBV12-3 or TRBV12-4 and TRBJ2-5; D ambiguous. Trimming removed 5 bases from V and 1 base from J, with 8 bases in between. The CDR3 covers 13 residues. CDR3 amino acids: CASSPDTQETQYF. CDR3 nucleotide sequence: TGTGCCAGCAGTCCTGACACCCAAGAGACCCAGTACTTC.

The chain joins TRBV7-6 to TRBJ2-5; D possibly corresponds to TRBD2 (5 bases). In germline, CDR1 is SGHVS, CDR2 FNYEAQ. CDR3 length: 15 residues. V shed 5 bases and J shed 8 bases, with 21 bases lying between them. The CDR3 sequence is CASSPKPQAGDTQYF. CDR3 DNA: TGTGCCAGCAGCCCGAAACCCCAGGCCGGGGATACCCAGTACTTC.

CDR3 sequence (DNA): TGTGCCAGCAGTTTATTAGCGGGAAGGCCCGGGGAGCTGTTTTTT. It encodes CASSLLAGRPGELFF. The V call is TRBV27, the J call TRBJ2-2, with 8 bases aligning to TRBD2. V lost 1 base and J lost 6; bases outside the gene matches: 4. Germline values: CDR1 MNHEY, CDR2 SMNVEV (reference sequence). The CDR3 is made up of 15 amino acids.

This clonotype was observed many times. V and J are TRBV20-1 and TRBJ2-2; 9 nucleotides agree with TRBD2. The CDR3 is 16 amino acids. J lost 3 bases, V lost 2 bases, and 7 bases had no gene match. Germline CDR1 reads DFQATT; CDR2 reads SNEGSKA (reference sequence). In DNA, the CDR3 is TGCAGTGCTAGAAGACTAGCGGATTACTACACCGGGGAGCTGTTTTTT. Amino acid sequence: CSARRLADYYTGELFF.

This clonotype was seen at least ten times. The chain uses TRBV29-1 and TRBJ2-7; no clear D gene. The germline V and J ends were trimmed by 4 bases and 0 bases, with 10 bases remaining between them. This CDR3 has 13 amino acids. Germline V gene sequence: CDR1 SQVTM, CDR2 ANQGSEA. The CDR3: CSVAKSPSYEQYF. The CDR3 DNA reads TGCAGCGTTGCTAAAAGCCCCTCCTACGAGCAGTACTTC.

The rearrangement uses TRBV29-1 and TRBJ2-1, with 10 bases that match TRBD2. V was pared by 3 bases and J by 9 bases, with 8 bases of the junction left unmatched. The CDR3 has 14 amino acids. Germline V gene data show CDR1 as SQVTM and CDR2 as ANQGSEA. CDR3: CSVESSGSNVEQFF. The CDR3, as DNA: TGCAGCGTTGAGTCTAGCGGGAGCAATGTTGAGCAGTTCTTC.

The chain uses TRBV5-1 and TRBJ2-3; no clear D. The CDR3 is 13 amino acids. Germline values: CDR1 SGHRS, CDR2 YFSETQ. V lost 2 bases and J 5 bases, leaving 9 bases between the germline ends. CDR3 loop: CASSFRAGDTQYF. Written as DNA, the CDR3 is TGCGCCAGCAGCTTTCGGGCAGGAGATACGCAGTATTTT.

This clonotype was found many times. DNA of the CDR3: TGCAGCGTATGCCGTATGCTGTCCTACAATGAGCAGTTCTTC. Translated, it gives CSVCRMLSYNEQFF. The chain links TRBV29-1 to TRBJ2-1; D call uncertain. The CDR3 spans 14 residues. The germline CDR1 and CDR2 sequences are SQVTM and ANQGSEA. V was clipped by 6 bases and J by 1 base, with 13 bases between them.

The DNA of the CDR3 is TGTGCCATCACGGGAACCACAGACAATGAGCAGTTCTTC. Protein: CAITGTTDNEQFF. The chain has TRBV10-3 and TRBJ2-1, with D possibly TRBD2 on 5 matching bases. Trimming stripped 7 bases from V and 5 bases from J, with 12 bases between. This CDR3 contains 13 residues. The germline CDR1 and CDR2 sequences are ENHRY and SYGVKD.

The chain carries TRBV10-3 and TRBJ1-1; D not resolved. Germline-derived CDR1 and CDR2 are ENHRY and SYGVKD. Trimming cost V 4 bases and J 0 bases, with 18 bases left between them. There are 17 residues in the CDR3. CDR3 loop: CAISAANWRAMNTEAFF. The DNA for the CDR3 is TGTGCCATCAGTGCGGCGAACTGGAGAGCGATGAACACTGAAGCTTTCTTT.

This clonotype was recorded at least ten times. The gene calls are TRBV29-1 and TRBJ2-3, with D possibly TRBD2 on 6 matching bases. The CDR3 length is 15 residues. Germline V gives CDR1 SQVTM, CDR2 ANQGSEA. V dropped 4 bases and J dropped 1 base, with 15 bases sitting between them. CDR3 nucleotides: TGCAGCGTTGCAGTACGGGAGTATGGCACAGATACGCAGTATTTT. Its protein product is CSVAVREYGTDTQYF.

This chain links TRBV20-1 with TRBJ2-2; D is undetermined. V was clipped by 3 bases and J by 1 base, with 9 bases between them. Per germline, CDR1 DFQATT and CDR2 SNEGSKA (reference sequence). This CDR3 region has 14 residues. For the CDR3, the DNA is TGCAGTGCTAGGTTCTGGGGGAACACCGGGGAGCTGTTTTTT. Its translation is CSARFWGNTGELFF.

The V gene is TRBV5-1, the J gene TRBJ2-5; D is undetermined. The CDR3 is 14 residues long. V gave up 6 bases and J gave up 4 bases, with 16 bases separating them. Germline V gene lookup returns CDR1 SGHRS and CDR2 YFSETQ. The CDR3 DNA follows: TGCGCCAGCACTTTCGGAATCTGGGGAGAGACCCAGTACTTC. Translated, it gives CASTFGIWGETQYF.

The table lists this clonotype with many counts. Its ends do not fully match the called genes, so a read error is possible. The V gene is TRBV7-9, the J gene TRBJ2-7; the D gene is possibly TRBD1 (5 bases). The CDR3 extends over 13 amino acids. Germline CDR1 is SEHNR and CDR2 is FQNEAQ (reference sequence). The CDR3 DNA reads TGCGCCAGCAGCTTGACAGCTTCCTACGAGCAGTACTTC. Its translation is CASSLTASYEQYF.

The chain has TRBV15 and TRBJ1-1; D is possibly TRBD1 (5 bases). Trimming cost V 6 bases and J 0 bases, with 17 bases left between them. CDR3 size: 16 residues. In germline, CDR1 is LNHNV, CDR2 YYDKDF (reference sequence). CDR3 sequence: CATSGILGEMNTEAFF. Written as DNA, the CDR3 is TGTGCCACCAGTGGAATCTTGGGGGAGATGAACACTGAAGCTTTCTTT. The variable domain in full, with the rest retrieved from reference TRBV15 and TRBJ1-1, is DAMVIQNPRYQVTQFGKPVTLSCSQTLNHNVMYWYQQKSSQAPKLLFHYYDKDFNNEADTPDNFQSRRPNTSFCFLDIRSPGLGDTAMYLCATSGILGEMNTEAFFGQGTRLTVV.

The gene calls are TRBV5-8 and TRBJ2-2; no definite D call. The CDR3 runs 16 residues. Trimming stripped 2 bases from V and 6 bases from J, with 17 bases between. Germline loops: CDR1 SGHTS, CDR2 YDEGEE. The CDR3 region is CASSLWVGRTPGELFF. CDR3 sequence (DNA): TGTGCCAGCAGCTTATGGGTCGGCAGGACGCCCGGGGAGCTGTTTTTT.

The chain joins TRBV7-9 to TRBJ2-7; 9 bases are shared with TRBD2. The V gene end was trimmed by 5 bases and the J gene end by 2 bases; junction bases not matched to a gene: 7. CDR3 length: 15 residues. The germline V gene encodes CDR1 SEHNR and CDR2 FQNEAQ (reference sequence). This CDR3 is CASSDQAGGAYEQYF. For the CDR3, the DNA is TGTGCCAGCAGCGACCAAGCGGGAGGTGCCTACGAGCAGTACTTC.

This clonotype showed up many times. The chain carries TRBV12-3 or TRBV12-4 and TRBJ2-1; D uncertain. The CDR3 consists of 15 residues. V was clipped by 3 bases and J by 10 bases, with 19 bases between them. The CDR3 loop is CASSFGVSMIGEQFF. Here the CDR3 DNA reads TGTGCCAGCAGTTTCGGAGTCTCTATGATAGGAGAGCAGTTCTTC.

This clonotype was detected ten times or more. V is TRBV20-1 and J is TRBJ1-5; no definite D call. Germline CDR1 reads DFQATT; CDR2 reads SNEGSKA (reference sequence). The CDR3 spans 16 residues. With 5 bases removed from V and 4 bases from J, the gap between germline ends came to 21 bases. CDR3 sequence: CSAGRGSRRVNQPQHF. The CDR3 nucleotides read TGCAGTGCTGGTCGGGGTTCGAGGAGGGTAAATCAGCCCCAGCATTTT.

This clonotype was counted ten times or more. The DNA for the CDR3 is TGCGCCAGCAGCGTCCCTACACGGACAGGCTATGGCTACACCTTC. Translating it yields CASSVPTRTGYGYTF. The rearrangement links TRBV4-1 to TRBJ1-2, with 7 bases fitting TRBD1. The trim removed 5 bases at V and 4 bases at J, leaving 10 bases unmatched. The CDR3 runs 15 residues. Germline V gene lookup returns CDR1 MGHRA and CDR2 YSYEKL.

This clonotype has a handful of counts. The V call is TRBV7-2, the J call TRBJ2-1, with D hard to call. The CDR3 extends over 13 amino acids. With 5 bases removed from V and 5 bases from J, the gap between germline ends came to 10 bases. Germline V gene data show CDR1 as SGHTA and CDR2 as FQGNSA. This chain's CDR3 is CASSPEPHNEQFF. In DNA, the CDR3 is TGTGCCAGCAGCCCAGAACCGCACAATGAGCAGTTCTTC.

This chain uses TRBV11-2 with TRBJ1-4, with D maybe TRBD1 (5 bases). V was clipped by 5 bases and J by 5 bases, with 9 bases between them. The CDR3 extends over 13 amino acids. The germline V gene encodes CDR1 SGHAT and CDR2 FQNNGV. In nucleotides, the CDR3 is TGTGCCAGCAGCCAGGGACTGAATGAAAAACTGTTTTTT. Its translation: CASSQGLNEKLFF.

The V gene is TRBV29-1, the J gene TRBJ1-1, with D uncertain. Germline V gene sequence: CDR1 SQVTM, CDR2 ANQGSEA. This CDR3 contains 13 residues. Deletions cut 6 bases from V and 7 bases from J, with 18 bases between. The chain's CDR3 is CSVVVVGGGEAFF. The CDR3 nucleotides are TGCAGCGTCGTTGTTGTTGGAGGCGGTGAAGCTTTCTTT.